These 22 T cell receptor beta chains originate from one sample sequenced in a study of T cell repertoires in cytomegalovirus infection. MiXCR was run by TCRdb on the reads, yielding one entry per CDR3 protein. The sample consists of about a million distinct CDR3 sequences, around 30% of them appearing once. No antigen has been assigned to these receptors. The sequenced sample was cultured CD8+ T cells from PBMCs, obtained from culture after CMV antigen stimulation. These receptors were taken from a human donor in good health (CMV status not recorded). Some clones in this sample may be carry-over from other donors' samples.

The chain joins TRBV19 to TRBJ2-1; a weak D match, TRBD2 (7 bases). Germline V lookup: CDR1 LNHDA, CDR2 SQIVND (reference sequence). The CDR3 contains 14 residues. Trimming shortened V by 6 bases and J by 9 bases, and 18 bases separated the two germline ends. In DNA form, the CDR3 reads TGTGCCAGTAGAGGGAGGGGGGGCCTTCTTGAGCAGTTCTTC. Translated: CASRGRGGLLEQFF.

The genes are TRBV7-9 and TRBJ2-7, with D unclear. V lost 6 bases and J 6 bases, leaving 33 bases between the germline ends. CDR3 length: 19 amino acids. Germline V gene sequence: CDR1 SEHNR, CDR2 FQNEAQ (reference sequence). CDR3 amino acids: CASSKPPGPRQTDQCEQYV. As DNA, the CDR3 is TGTGCCAGCAGTAAACCCCCGGGCCCACGGCAAACGGATCAGTGCGAGCAGTACGTC.

Comment on this clonotype: A read error is possible here, since a much larger clone lies one base away. The CDR3 sequence: CASSPDRLNIEAFF. The CDR3 DNA reads TGTGCCAGCAGCCCCGACAGACTGAACATTGAAGCTTTCTTT. The chain uses TRBV7-8 and TRBJ1-1; possibly TRBD1 for D (5 bases). CDR1 and CDR2 from the germline V gene are SGHVS and FQNEAQ. The CDR3 extends over 14 amino acids.

This clonotype was found many times. This chain links TRBV7-2 with TRBJ1-2, with 7 bases that match TRBD1. This CDR3 has 15 amino acids. V was pared by 7 bases and J by 2 bases, with 10 bases of the junction left unmatched. In germline, CDR1 is SGHTA, CDR2 FQGNSA. The CDR3 region is CASITVDRENYGYTF. The CDR3 nucleotides are TGTGCCAGCATTACCGTAGACAGGGAAAACTATGGCTACACCTTC.

The rearrangement joins TRBV25-1 to TRBJ1-1; D unclear. CDR1 MGHDK and CDR2 SYGVNS come from the germline V gene. There are 11 residues in the CDR3. The V gene lost 10 bases and the J gene lost 0 bases, with 6 bases spanning the gap. The CDR3 sequence: CATELNTEAFF. The DNA of the CDR3 is TGTGCCACAGAGTTGAACACTGAAGCTTTCTTT.

This clonotype came up a few times. V and J are TRBV5-1 and TRBJ2-5; TRBD2 matches at 8 bases. CDR1 SGHRS and CDR2 YFSETQ come from the germline V gene. V lost 4 bases to trimming and J lost 4 bases; unmatched junction nucleotides: 6. The CDR3 extends over 14 amino acids. DNA of the CDR3: TGCGCCAGCAGCCCCGGCGGGGGGCCAGAGACCCAGTACTTC. Protein product: CASSPGGGPETQYF.

The chain combines TRBV28 with TRBJ2-3, with 7 bases identical to TRBD1. The V segment lost 3 bases and the J segment 1 base; nucleotides outside the gene matches: 4. Germline CDR1 MDHEN, CDR2 SYDVKM. The CDR3 runs 15 residues. Written as DNA, the CDR3 is TGTGCCAGCAGTTTCGAGGGGACAGGCACAGATACGCAGTATTTT. Its protein product is CASSFEGTGTDTQYF.

This clonotype was counted many times. V gene TRBV7-9 combines with J gene TRBJ1-1; 7 positions match TRBD1. CDR3 length: 18 residues. Germline values: CDR1 SEHNR, CDR2 FQNEAQ (reference sequence). The junction had 19 bases not matched to a gene; V was cut back by 8 bases and J by 1 base. Here the CDR3 reads CASLSGTVKTLGNTEAFF. The DNA of the CDR3 is TGTGCCAGCCTTTCCGGGACAGTTAAAACCTTGGGGAACACTGAAGCTTTCTTT.

The V gene is TRBV6-2 or TRBV6-3, the J gene TRBJ2-3; the D call may be TRBD1 or TRBD2 (5 bases each). There are 17 residues in the CDR3. Germline values: CDR1 MNHEY, CDR2 SVGEGT. Deletions cut 5 bases from V and 2 bases from J, with 20 bases between. For the CDR3, the DNA is TGTGCCAGCAGTCCTGGGGGAACGGAGAGGAACACAGATACGCAGTATTTT. It is translated as CASSPGGTERNTDTQYF.

Of note for this clonotype: A much more abundant neighbour one base away suggests this may be a read error. V is TRBV6-1 and J is TRBJ1-6; unclear D gene. Germline V lookup: CDR1 MNHNS, CDR2 SASEGT. CDR3 length equals 14 residues. CDR3 sequence reads: CANSEGGDNSPLHF. Written as DNA, the CDR3 is TGTGCCAACAGTGAAGGAGGAGATAATTCACCCCTCCACTTT.

The chain employs TRBV24-1 and TRBJ1-1; the D gene is possibly TRBD1 (5 bases). CDR1 and CDR2 from the germline V gene are KGHDR and SFDVKD. Between the trimmed V and J ends, which lost 0 bases and 1 base, there was a span of 11 bases. The CDR3 runs to 16 residues. CDR3: CATSDLWAGSNTEAFF. For the CDR3, the DNA is TGTGCCACCAGTGATTTGTGGGCAGGGTCGAACACTGAAGCTTTCTTT.

A remark on this clonotype: Mismatch with germline at one junction end may stem from a read error. V gene TRBV4-1 combines with J gene TRBJ1-4; no clear D. Germline CDR1 and CDR2: MGHRA and YSYEKL. The CDR3 loop spans 11 amino acids. CDR3: CASSQGLIKDF. CDR3 nucleotide sequence: TGCGCCAGCAGCCAAGGGTTGATTAAGGATTTT.

A remark on this clonotype: The junction and the germline gene differ at one end; a read error may be behind it. The rearrangement uses TRBV6-5 and TRBJ1-1, with D possibly matching TRBD1 (5 bases). The CDR3 spans 15 residues. The germline V gene has CDR1 MNHEY and CDR2 SVGAGI. In DNA form, the CDR3 reads TGTGCCAGCGGTTATAATCGGGGACTGAACACTGAAGCTTTCTTT. Translation gives CASGYNRGLNTEAFF.

This clonotype was detected many times. V and J are TRBV7-9 and TRBJ1-1; D possibly corresponds to TRBD1 (5 bases). This CDR3 has 12 amino acids. Between the trimmed V and J ends, which lost 4 bases and 5 bases, there was a span of 8 bases. Germline-derived CDR1 and CDR2 are SEHNR and FQNEAQ (reference sequence). CDR3: CASSSGRTEAFF. Here the CDR3 DNA reads TGTGCCAGCAGCTCAGGGAGGACTGAAGCTTTCTTT.

As for this clonotype: It may be a read error: a sequence one base away is much more abundant. This rearrangement joins TRBV7-8 to TRBJ2-1, with 8 bases identical to TRBD2. This CDR3 is 14 amino acids long. Germline lookup yields CDR1 SGHVS and CDR2 FQNEAQ. V lost 5 bases to trimming and J lost 11 bases; unmatched junction nucleotides: 11. In nucleotides, the CDR3 is TGTGCCAGCAGCGCCGGGGGGGCCGTTGGGAAGCAGTTCTTC. It encodes CASSAGGAVGKQFF.

V and J are TRBV6-6 and TRBJ1-2, with TRBD1 as a possible D gene (6 bases). Germline CDR1 MNHNY, CDR2 SVGAGI (reference sequence). The V end was cut by 7 bases, the J end by 3 bases, with 12 bases between. The CDR3 covers 13 residues. The CDR3 DNA reads TGTGCCAGCACAGGGGATCGTTACTATGGCTACACCTTC. It yields the protein CASTGDRYYGYTF.

Of note for this clonotype: One base away lies a much larger clone, so this may be a sequencing read error. The CDR3 is CANRRDRVPYEQYV. For the CDR3, the DNA is TGTGCCAACAGAAGGGACAGGGTACCCTACGAGCAGTACGTC. The genes are TRBV7-2 and TRBJ2-7, with 9 positions matching TRBD1. The junction had 9 bases not matched to a gene; V was cut back by 10 bases and J by 2 bases. From germline, CDR1 is SGHTA and CDR2 FQGNSA. This CDR3 is built from 14 residues.

The chain is built from TRBV20-1 and TRBJ1-5, with D maybe TRBD1 (6 bases). The germline CDR1 and CDR2 sequences are DFQATT and SNEGSKA (reference sequence). The V gene lost 3 bases and the J gene lost 2 bases, with 14 bases spanning the gap. This CDR3 region has 15 residues. As DNA, the CDR3 is TGCAGTGCTAGGGGGCGACAGGTAGGCAATCAGCCCCAGCATTTT. Translation: CSARGRQVGNQPQHF.

This clonotype was seen many times. The V call is TRBV7-3, the J call TRBJ2-1; a possible D gene is TRBD2 (7 bases). The CDR3 has 16 amino acids. CDR1 and CDR2 (germline): SGHTA, FQGTGA. V dropped 0 bases and J dropped 6 bases, with 15 bases sitting between them. In nucleotides, the CDR3 is TGTGCCAGCAGCTTAACGCCTGGGGGGGCCGCCAATGAGCAGTTCTTC. It translates to CASSLTPGGAANEQFF.

This clonotype was detected only a few times. This sequence joins TRBV7-9 and TRBJ2-7; no clear D gene. Per the germline V gene, CDR1 is SEHNR and CDR2 is FQNEAQ (reference sequence). V lost 5 bases and J 3 bases, leaving 17 bases between the germline ends. This CDR3 contains 15 residues. The CDR3 DNA follows: TGTGCCAGCAGCAAAACATCACGGCCGGGCTACGAGCAGTACGTC. It specifies CASSKTSRPGYEQYV.

Details on this clonotype: Germline and junction disagree at one end, which may indicate a read error. The chain combines TRBV7-7 with TRBJ2-5; TRBD2 matches 15 bases. From germline, CDR1 is SSHAT and CDR2 FNYEAQ (reference sequence). This CDR3 has 16 amino acids. The CDR3 coding sequence is TGTGCTAGCAGCTGGACTAGCGGGGGGGCCCGGGAGACCCAGTACTTC. Encoded protein: CASSWTSGGARETQYF.

This sequence joins TRBV4-1 and TRBJ2-1; TRBD1 is a possible D gene (7 bases). The V gene's germline CDR1 is MGHRA and CDR2 YSYEKL. Trimming stripped 3 bases from V and 7 bases from J, with 13 bases between. CDR3 length equals 14 residues. Here the CDR3 reads CASSHTQGRNEQFF. In nucleotides, the CDR3 is TGCGCCAGCAGCCACACACAGGGGAGGAATGAGCAGTTCTTC.